These 6 T cell receptor beta chains were sequenced from one sample in a study of T cells in Graves' hyperthyroidism and ophthalmopathy. Template material for amplifying TCR beta CDR3 regions consisted of RNA transcripts. Carried out on the TCR CDR3, a first-round RT-PCR used the HTBI primer set. TCRdb reanalysed the multiplex PCR reads using MiXCR and keeps one entry per CDR3 protein. The sample lists roughly 380,000 distinct CDR3 sequences, approximately 13% occurring once. Sequenced: blood. Source of these receptors: a man aged 25-45 years with Graves' hyperthyroidism that later progressed to Graves' ophthalmopathy.

This clonotype was observed many times. The CDR3 here is CASSPWGPSTSGNTIYF. CDR3 coding DNA: TGTGCCAGCAGTCCGTGGGGACCGTCTACCTCTGGAAACACCATATATTTT. This chain uses TRBV6-1 with TRBJ1-3; D perhaps matches TRBD1 (5 bases). This CDR3 spans 17 amino acids. Per the germline V gene, CDR1 is MNHNS and CDR2 is SASEGT. The ends were cut back, 5 bases at V and 0 bases at J, with 17 bases in the middle.

This clonotype was detected ten times or more. The chain uses TRBV5-6 and TRBJ2-7; 11 bases are shared with TRBD1. Germline V gene lookup returns CDR1 SGHDT and CDR2 YYEEEE. The CDR3 has 15 amino acids. Trimming cost V 3 bases and J 3 bases; bases outside gene matches: 5. CDR3 DNA sequence: TGTGCCAGCAGCTGGACCGGGACAGGGGGCTACGAGCAGTACTTC. Translation: CASSWTGTGGYEQYF.

This clonotype was counted at least ten times. The chain is built from TRBV11-2 and TRBJ2-5; D gene uncertain. Germline V gives CDR1 SGHAT, CDR2 FQNNGV. Trimming stripped 1 base from V and 1 base from J, with 10 bases between. There are 15 residues in the CDR3. The DNA of the CDR3 is TGTGCCAGCAGCTTAGGAACCTTAGGCCAAGAGACCCAGTACTTC. It encodes CASSLGTLGQETQYF.

This clonotype occurred a few times. This chain uses TRBV30 with TRBJ1-2; D is uncertain. V lost 3 bases and J 8 bases, leaving 16 bases between the germline ends. The CDR3 is 13 residues long. Per the germline V gene, CDR1 is GTSNPN and CDR2 is SVGIG (reference sequence). The CDR3 sequence is CAWSPEAALGYTF. In DNA, the CDR3 is TGTGCCTGGAGCCCGGAAGCGGCCCTGGGCTACACCTTC.

This clonotype has ten or more counts. This sequence joins TRBV7-9 and TRBJ2-1, with a possible D match to TRBD1 (6 bases). V was clipped by 8 bases and J by 0 bases, with 8 bases between them. The CDR3 spans 13 residues. Germline lookup yields CDR1 SEHNR and CDR2 FQNEAQ (reference sequence). The CDR3 sequence: CASGGRSYNEQFF. CDR3 DNA: TGTGCCAGCGGGGGCCGCTCCTACAATGAGCAGTTCTTC.

The V call is TRBV5-1, the J call TRBJ1-4, with D possibly being TRBD1 (6 bases). Germline CDR1 reads SGHRS; CDR2 reads YFSETQ. CDR3 length: 15 residues. V shed 2 bases and J shed 7 bases, with 15 bases lying between them. CDR3 in DNA: TGCGCCAGCAGCTTCGGACAGAGTGGCCCTGAAAAACTGTTTTTT. The encoded protein is CASSFGQSGPEKLFF.